This TCR beta chain was found in a study of control samples from healthy donors and cancer patients. Measured with immunoSEQ multiplex PCR; TCRdb has only the in-frame clones, and not every one. In the table there are fewer than 200,000 clones, 90% to 95% of which are singletons. Looked up from germline, CDR1 is MNHEY and CDR2 is SVGAGI. The CDR3 is 13 amino acids. V was clipped by 6 bases and J by 7 bases, with 15 bases between them. The V gene is TRBV6-5, the J gene TRBJ1-1; D remains ambiguous. The material sequenced was PBMCs. This clonotype was obtained from a man aged 55 to 70 with colorectal cancer. CDR3 loop: CASRETIGNEAFF. CDR3 DNA sequence: TGTGCCAGCAGAGAGACTATCGGGAATGAAGCTTTCTTT.